This T cell receptor beta chain was observed in a study of T cells in Graves' hyperthyroidism and ophthalmopathy. Findings and limits, study-wide: Blood also showed most of the thyroid clonotypes that were expanded above 0.001. Ophthalmopathy and stable hyperthyroidism were told apart by a 13 V-J model. Before onset, by a median of around 6.1 months, the model predicted ophthalmopathy.

Amplified regions were TCR beta CDR3 sequences from RNA transcripts. In the first-round RT-PCR of the TCR CDR3, the HTBI primer set was used. TCRdb independently ran MiXCR on the multiplex PCR reads; one entry per CDR3 protein. The repertoire includes about 660,000 distinct CDR3 sequences, about 45% of them detected once, and less than 8.5% sits in the top ten. Clinical symptoms, serum thyroxine, TRAb, thyroid ultrasound and orbital computed tomography established diagnosis. Losses at the gene ends were 2 bases for V and 7 bases for J; bases not matched to a gene: 10. Per the germline V gene, CDR1 is SGHTA and CDR2 is FQGNSA. The CDR3 covers 16 residues. This clonotype came up many times. As yet, its antigen is unknown.

The material sequenced was peripheral blood or thyroid tissue (not recorded which). V is TRBV7-2 and J is TRBJ1-5; 8 bases align to TRBD1. The receptor comes from an adult man with Graves' disease, either hyperthyroidism or ophthalmopathy (not recorded which). CDR3 nucleotide sequence: TGTGCCAGCAGCTTAACTCCAGGACAGGGCGGGCAGCCCCAGCATTTT. This encodes CASSLTPGQGGQPQHF.